This entry is about one T cell receptor (beta chain). Germline assignment: CDR1 SGHRS and CDR2 YFSETQ. The CDR3 covers 15 residues. Trimming at V came to 3 bases and at J to 2 bases, leaving 1 base not matched to a gene. Treatment defined: approximately 18 received Ad26.COV2.S at low or high dose, single or two shots; several received placebo; per-sample allocation not given. Sampling took place 63 days after the first vaccine or placebo injection. This sample is drawn from a study of Ad26.COV2.S vaccination and SARS-CoV-2 variants. Assay used: immunoSEQ multiplex PCR; TCRdb lists only in-frame clones, some missing. Here the sample spans under 250,000 clones, roughly 87% being singletons.

The clonotype comes from a person between 18 and 65 years old who received the Ad26.COV2.S COVID-19 vaccine or a placebo. The rearrangement joins TRBV5-1 to TRBJ1-6; 8 bases are a match to TRBD1. This specimen consisted of peripheral blood, obtained in a trial of Ad26.COV2.S vaccine versus placebo. The CDR3 coding sequence is TGCGCCAGCAGCTCGACAGGGGCCTATAATTCACCCCTCCACTTT. Translation gives CASSSTGAYNSPLHF.